This entry lists 15 T cell receptor beta chains sequenced from one sample in a study of spatial heterogeneity in lung cancer. MiXCR, applied by TCRdb to the 5' RACE reads, yields one record per CDR3 protein. This sample yields roughly 79,000 distinct CDR3 sequences, of which under 8.5% are seen a single time; about 7% belongs to the top ten. As to time point: sample taken at primary tumor resection. Sequencing used PBMCs, obtained at surgery. These receptors were obtained from a male donor with early-stage non-small cell lung cancer.

This clonotype has just one count. The chain joins TRBV9 to TRBJ2-7, with D possibly TRBD1 on 6 matching bases. The CDR3 runs 14 residues. Germline V gene sequence: CDR1 SGDLS, CDR2 YYNGEE. Trimming removed 3 bases at V and 0 bases at J, with 10 bases between. The CDR3 loop is CASSARDTSYEQYF. DNA for the CDR3: TGTGCCAGCAGCGCCCGGGACACCTCCTACGAGCAGTACTTC.

This clonotype was observed at least ten times. The genes are TRBV20-1 and TRBJ1-6, with TRBD1 as a possible D gene (5 bases). The V end was cut by 6 bases, the J end by 10 bases, with 16 bases between. The CDR3 has 13 residues. Germline lookup yields CDR1 DFQATT and CDR2 SNEGSKA (reference sequence). The CDR3 spells CSARSNRPSPLHF. The CDR3 bases are TGCAGTGCCCGTTCGAACAGGCCATCACCCCTCCACTTT.

This clonotype appeared a few times. This chain connects TRBV5-6 to TRBJ1-5; 7 bases align to TRBD1. Trimming at V came to 6 bases and at J to 5 bases, leaving 11 bases not matched to a gene. The CDR3 spans 15 residues. The germline gives CDR1 SGHDT, CDR2 YYEEEE. Here the CDR3 reads CASTQGTVKHQPQHF. CDR3 nucleotides: TGTGCCAGCACCCAGGGGACAGTCAAACATCAGCCCCAGCATTTT.

The chain couples TRBV2 to TRBJ2-5, with D possibly TRBD1 on 6 matching bases. Germline V gives CDR1 SNHLY, CDR2 FYNNEI. The CDR3 extends over 14 amino acids. The germline V and J ends were trimmed by 7 bases and 2 bases, with 14 bases remaining between them. The CDR3 nucleotides read TGTGCCAGCAAAAGCCGGGACATTCAAGAGACCCAGTACTTC. Its translation: CASKSRDIQETQYF.

In its sample, this clonotype ranks as medium-sized. The chain employs TRBV28 and TRBJ2-7; D is unresolved. This CDR3 contains 14 residues. The germline CDR1 and CDR2 sequences are MDHEN and SYDVKM. V lost 4 bases and J 0 bases, leaving 10 bases between the germline ends. The CDR3 here is CASSYLMLSYEQYF. The CDR3 DNA sequence: TGTGCCAGCAGTTATTTAATGCTCTCCTACGAGCAGTACTTC.

This clonotype was counted ten times or more. The CDR3 nucleotides are TGTGCCAGCAGCGGGGCACAGGTCTACGAGCAGTACTTC. Translating it yields CASSGAQVYEQYF. The chain joins TRBV5-5 to TRBJ2-7, with D tentatively TRBD1 (5 bases). From germline, CDR1 is SGHKS and CDR2 YYEKEE (reference sequence). This CDR3 comprises 13 residues. The V and J ends lost 4 bases and 3 bases respectively, with 11 bases between them. Looking up the rest from reference TRBV5-5 and TRBJ2-7 gives the full variable domain: DAGVTQSPTHLIKTRGQQVTLRCSPISGHKSVSWYQQVLGQGPQFIFQYYEKEERGRGNFPDRFSARQFPNYSSELNVNALLLGDSALYLCASSGAQVYEQYFGPGTRLTVT.

The chain recombines TRBV7-9 with TRBJ1-2; 7 positions match TRBD1. The CDR3 runs 12 residues. V lost 5 bases and J lost 4; bases outside the gene matches: 1. Per the germline V gene, CDR1 is SEHNR and CDR2 is FQNEAQ (reference sequence). DNA of the CDR3: TGTGCCAGCAGCCGGGACAGCTATGGCTACACCTTC. Amino acid sequence: CASSRDSYGYTF.

This chain links TRBV7-2 with TRBJ1-5, with 7 nucleotides matching TRBD1. The CDR3 contains 14 residues. J was trimmed by 6 bases and V by 5 bases; bases with no gene match: 7. CDR1 is SGHTA and CDR2 is FQGNSA in the germline V gene. CDR3 loop: CASSLDRASQPQHF. The CDR3 DNA sequence: TGTGCCAGCAGCCTCGACAGGGCTAGTCAGCCCCAGCATTTT.

The chain has TRBV18 and TRBJ1-1; D not certain. Trimming left V 3 bases short and J 4 bases short, with 12 bases between. CDR1 and CDR2 (germline): KGHSH, LQKENI. The CDR3 runs to 14 residues. CDR3 bases: TGTGCCAGCTCACCGTGGGGAATGGGCACTGAAGCTTTCTTT. Translated, it gives CASSPWGMGTEAFF.

This chain joins TRBV30 and TRBJ1-4, with D possibly being TRBD1 (6 bases). Germline V gives CDR1 GTSNPN, CDR2 SVGIG (reference sequence). Between the trimmed V and J ends, which lost 0 bases and 8 bases, there was a span of 13 bases. The CDR3 is 14 amino acids. This CDR3 reads CAWSVHPGEEKLFF. The CDR3 nucleotides are TGTGCCTGGAGTGTACATCCAGGGGAAGAAAAACTGTTTTTT.

This clonotype was counted many times. DNA of the CDR3: TGCAGCGCCCTATCCAACTATGGCTACACCTTC. Residues: CSALSNYGYTF. This chain links TRBV29-1 with TRBJ1-2; D is unclear. This CDR3 is 11 amino acids long. With 7 bases removed from V and 2 bases from J, the gap between germline ends came to 8 bases. Germline lookup yields CDR1 SQVTM and CDR2 ANQGSEA.

The chain recombines TRBV10-1 with TRBJ2-7, with D possibly called TRBD1 or TRBD2 (5 bases each). Trimming pared 3 bases from V and 5 bases from J, leaving 14 bases between. CDR1 is WNHNN and CDR2 is SYGVQD in the germline V gene (reference sequence). The CDR3 sequence is 14 residues long. The CDR3 DNA reads as TGCGCCAGCAGTGATGGGGGAGTGGGCGACGAGCAGTACTTC. Translating gives CASSDGGVGDEQYF.

This clonotype was found many times. The chain carries TRBV6-5 and TRBJ2-1, with unresolved D. Trimming pared 0 bases from V and 8 bases from J, leaving 5 bases between. Germline CDR1 and CDR2: MNHEY and SVGAGI. This CDR3 is built from 12 residues. The CDR3 DNA is TGTGCCAGCAGTTACTCTAGTGATGAGCAGTTCTTC. Translation gives CASSYSSDEQFF.

A few counts support this clonotype. The junction departs from germline at one end; a sequencing error may be responsible. The chain joins TRBV29-1 to TRBJ1-2; D call uncertain. Per germline, CDR1 SQVTM and CDR2 ANQGSEA. CDR3 size: 13 residues. The CDR3 DNA follows: TGCAGCGCTGAAGATCGTGGCTTCTATGGCTACACCTTC. This translates into CSAEDRGFYGYTF.

This clonotype was counted many times. The chain recombines TRBV6-2 or TRBV6-3 with TRBJ2-2; D unresolved. This CDR3 contains 13 residues. V was trimmed by 3 bases and J by 7 bases, leaving 9 bases between them. Germline CDR1 is MNHEY and CDR2 is SVGEGT. The CDR3 DNA sequence: TGTGCCAGCAGTTATAAGGTTAACGGGGAGCTGTTTTTT. It codes for CASSYKVNGELFF.